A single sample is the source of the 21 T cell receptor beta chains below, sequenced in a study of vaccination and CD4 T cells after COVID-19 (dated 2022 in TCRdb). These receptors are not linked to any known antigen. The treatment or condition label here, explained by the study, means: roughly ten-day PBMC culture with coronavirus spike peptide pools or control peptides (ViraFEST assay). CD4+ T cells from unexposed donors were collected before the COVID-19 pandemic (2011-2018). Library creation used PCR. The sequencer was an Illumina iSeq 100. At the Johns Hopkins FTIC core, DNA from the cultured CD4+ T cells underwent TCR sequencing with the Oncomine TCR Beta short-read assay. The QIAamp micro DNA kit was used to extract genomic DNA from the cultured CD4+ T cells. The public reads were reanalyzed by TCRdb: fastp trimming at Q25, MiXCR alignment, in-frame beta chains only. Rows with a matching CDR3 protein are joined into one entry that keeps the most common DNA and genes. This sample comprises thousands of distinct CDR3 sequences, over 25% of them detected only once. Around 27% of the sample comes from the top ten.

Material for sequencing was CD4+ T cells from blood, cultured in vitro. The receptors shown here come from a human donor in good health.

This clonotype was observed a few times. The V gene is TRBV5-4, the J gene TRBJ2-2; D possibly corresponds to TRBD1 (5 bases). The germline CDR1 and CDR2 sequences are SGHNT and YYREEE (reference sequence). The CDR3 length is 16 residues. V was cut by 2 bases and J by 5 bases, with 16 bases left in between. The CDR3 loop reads CASSLSRVRSTGELFF. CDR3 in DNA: TGTGCCAGCAGCTTATCCAGGGTTCGTTCAACCGGGGAGCTGTTTTTT.

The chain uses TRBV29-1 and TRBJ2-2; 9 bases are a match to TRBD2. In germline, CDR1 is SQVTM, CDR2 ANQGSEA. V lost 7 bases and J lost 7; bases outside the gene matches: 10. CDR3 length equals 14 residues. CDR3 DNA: TGCAGCGCTACGCCGGGACTAGCAAGCGGGGAGCTGTTTTTT. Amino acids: CSATPGLASGELFF.

CDR3 bases: TGTGCCAGCAGCTCGCCTAGCGGGAAAAACATTCAGTACTTC. It encodes CASSSPSGKNIQYF. V is TRBV11-3 and J is TRBJ2-4, with 8 bases identical to TRBD2. V dropped 4 bases and J dropped 4; count of bases not matched to a gene: 3. The CDR3 has 14 amino acids. Germline CDR1 SGHNT, CDR2 YENEEA.

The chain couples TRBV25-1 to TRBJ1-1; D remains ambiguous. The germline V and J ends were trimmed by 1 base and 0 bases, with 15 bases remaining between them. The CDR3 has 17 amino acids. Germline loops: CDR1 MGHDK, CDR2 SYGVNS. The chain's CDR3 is CASSEFGGIGMNTEAFF. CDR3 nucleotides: TGTGCCAGCAGTGAATTCGGCGGGATCGGGATGAACACTGAAGCTTTCTTT.

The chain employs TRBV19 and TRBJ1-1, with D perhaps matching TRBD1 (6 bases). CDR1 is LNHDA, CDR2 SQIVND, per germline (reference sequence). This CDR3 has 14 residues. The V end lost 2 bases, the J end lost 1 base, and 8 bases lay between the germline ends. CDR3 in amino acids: CASSIQGPNTEAFF. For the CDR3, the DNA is TGTGCCAGTAGTATACAGGGGCCGAACACTGAAGCTTTCTTT.

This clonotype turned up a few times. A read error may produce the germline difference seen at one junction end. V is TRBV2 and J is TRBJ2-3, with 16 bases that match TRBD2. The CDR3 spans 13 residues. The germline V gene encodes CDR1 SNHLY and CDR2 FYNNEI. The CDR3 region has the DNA TGTGCCAGCAGTCTTCCCCCGGGACTAGCGGGAGGGTGG. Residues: CASSLPPGLAGGW.

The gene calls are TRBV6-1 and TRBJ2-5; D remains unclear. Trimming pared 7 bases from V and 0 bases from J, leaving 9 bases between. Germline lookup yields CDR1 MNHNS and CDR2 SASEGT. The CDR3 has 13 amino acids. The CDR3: CASNFVYQETQYF. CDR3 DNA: TGTGCCAGCAATTTCGTGTACCAAGAGACCCAGTACTTC.

The CDR3 DNA follows: TGCAGCGTGAGGTCAGGCCAGGAGACCCAGTACTTC. Protein sequence: CSVRSGQETQYF. The gene calls are TRBV29-1 and TRBJ2-5; D unclear. CDR1 and CDR2 from the germline V gene are SQVTM and ANQGSEA. V was trimmed by 6 bases and J by 5 bases, leaving 13 bases between them. The CDR3 loop spans 12 amino acids.

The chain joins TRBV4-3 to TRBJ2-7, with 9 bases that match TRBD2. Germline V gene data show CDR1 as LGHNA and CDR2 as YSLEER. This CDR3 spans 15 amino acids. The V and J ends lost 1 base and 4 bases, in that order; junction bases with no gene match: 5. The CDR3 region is CASSQVAGGRYEQYF. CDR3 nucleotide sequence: TGCGCCAGCAGCCAAGTGGCGGGAGGGAGGTACGAGCAGTACTTC.

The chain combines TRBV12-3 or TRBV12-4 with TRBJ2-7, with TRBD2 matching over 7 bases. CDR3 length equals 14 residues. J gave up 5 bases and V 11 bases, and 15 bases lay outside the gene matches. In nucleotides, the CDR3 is TGTGCCTCCTCAACCGGTGGCGGGAGTCACGAGCAGTACTTC. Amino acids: CASSTGGGSHEQYF.

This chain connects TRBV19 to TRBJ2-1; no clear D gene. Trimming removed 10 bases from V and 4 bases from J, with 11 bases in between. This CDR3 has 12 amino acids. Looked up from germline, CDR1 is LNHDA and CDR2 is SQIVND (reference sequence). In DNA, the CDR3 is TGTGCCACCTCAAGAAATTACAATGAGCAGTTCTTC. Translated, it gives CATSRNYNEQFF. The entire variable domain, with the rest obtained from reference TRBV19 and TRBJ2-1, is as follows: DGGITQSPKYLFRKEGQNVTLSCEQNLNHDAMYWYRQDPGQGLRLIYYSQIVNDFQKGDIAEGYSVSREKKESFPLTVTSAQKNPTAFYLCATSRNYNEQFFGPGTRLTVL.

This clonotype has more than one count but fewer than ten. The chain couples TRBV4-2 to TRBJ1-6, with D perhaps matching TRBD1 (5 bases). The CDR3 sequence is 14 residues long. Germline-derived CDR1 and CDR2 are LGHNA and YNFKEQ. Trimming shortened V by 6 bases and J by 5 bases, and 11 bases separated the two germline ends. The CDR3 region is CASRGGPNNSPLHF. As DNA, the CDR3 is TGTGCCAGCAGGGGGGGTCCCAATAATTCACCCCTCCACTTT.

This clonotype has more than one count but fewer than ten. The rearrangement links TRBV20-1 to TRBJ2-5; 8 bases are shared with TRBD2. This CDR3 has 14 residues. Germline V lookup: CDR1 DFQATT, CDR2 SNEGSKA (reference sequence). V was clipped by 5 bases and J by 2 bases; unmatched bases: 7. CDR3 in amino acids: CSAAPGTRQETQYF. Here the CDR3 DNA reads TGCAGTGCTGCCCCCGGGACTAGACAAGAGACCCAGTACTTC.

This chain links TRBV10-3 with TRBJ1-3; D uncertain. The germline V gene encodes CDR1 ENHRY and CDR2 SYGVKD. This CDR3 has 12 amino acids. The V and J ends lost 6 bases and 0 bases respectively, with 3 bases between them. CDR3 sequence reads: CAISLSGNTIYF. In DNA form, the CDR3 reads TGTGCCATCAGCCTCTCTGGAAACACCATATATTTT.

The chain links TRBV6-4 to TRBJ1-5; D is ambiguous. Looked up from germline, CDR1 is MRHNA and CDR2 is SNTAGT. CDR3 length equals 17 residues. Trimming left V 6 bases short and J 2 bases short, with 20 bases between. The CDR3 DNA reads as TGTGCCAGCAGCCCCGTCCCCGTAGGGCTTGGCAATCAGCCCCAGCATTTT. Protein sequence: CASSPVPVGLGNQPQHF.

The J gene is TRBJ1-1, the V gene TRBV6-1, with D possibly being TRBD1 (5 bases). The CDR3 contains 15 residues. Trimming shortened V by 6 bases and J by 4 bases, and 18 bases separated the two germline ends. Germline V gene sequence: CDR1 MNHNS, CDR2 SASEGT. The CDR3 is CASSQLRRGFTEAFF. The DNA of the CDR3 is TGTGCCAGCAGCCAACTACGGAGGGGTTTCACTGAAGCTTTCTTT.

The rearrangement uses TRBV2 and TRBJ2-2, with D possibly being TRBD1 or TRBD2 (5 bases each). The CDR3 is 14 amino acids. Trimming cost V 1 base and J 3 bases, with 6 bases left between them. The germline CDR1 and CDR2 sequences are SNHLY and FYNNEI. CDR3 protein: CASSEVGDTGELFF. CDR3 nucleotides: TGTGCCAGCAGTGAAGTGGGGGACACCGGGGAGCTGTTTTTT.

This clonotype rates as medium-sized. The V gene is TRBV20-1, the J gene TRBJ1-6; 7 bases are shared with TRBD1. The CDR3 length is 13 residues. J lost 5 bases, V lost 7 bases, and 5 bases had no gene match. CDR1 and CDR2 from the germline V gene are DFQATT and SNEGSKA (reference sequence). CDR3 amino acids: CSVGQVNNSPLHF. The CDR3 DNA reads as TGCAGTGTAGGACAGGTGAATAATTCACCCCTCCACTTT.

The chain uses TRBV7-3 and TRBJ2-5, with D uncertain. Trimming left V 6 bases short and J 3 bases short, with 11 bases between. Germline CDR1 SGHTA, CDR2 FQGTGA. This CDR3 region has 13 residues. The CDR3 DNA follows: TGTGCCAGCAGGTTCGTTGGGGAAGAGACCCAGTACTTC. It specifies CASRFVGEETQYF.

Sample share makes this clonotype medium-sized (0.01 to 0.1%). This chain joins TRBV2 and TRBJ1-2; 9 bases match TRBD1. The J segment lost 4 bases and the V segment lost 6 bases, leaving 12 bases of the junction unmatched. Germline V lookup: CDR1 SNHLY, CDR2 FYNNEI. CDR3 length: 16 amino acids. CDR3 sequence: CASSVTQGAGSYGYTF. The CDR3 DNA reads TGTGCCAGCAGCGTTACACAGGGGGCTGGTAGCTATGGCTACACCTTC.

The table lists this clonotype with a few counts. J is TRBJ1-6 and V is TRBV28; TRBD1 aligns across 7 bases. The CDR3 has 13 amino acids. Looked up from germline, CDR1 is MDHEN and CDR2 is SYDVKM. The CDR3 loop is CAGAGQGDSPLHF. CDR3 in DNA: TGTGCGGGAGCAGGTCAGGGGGATTCACCCCTCCACTTT.